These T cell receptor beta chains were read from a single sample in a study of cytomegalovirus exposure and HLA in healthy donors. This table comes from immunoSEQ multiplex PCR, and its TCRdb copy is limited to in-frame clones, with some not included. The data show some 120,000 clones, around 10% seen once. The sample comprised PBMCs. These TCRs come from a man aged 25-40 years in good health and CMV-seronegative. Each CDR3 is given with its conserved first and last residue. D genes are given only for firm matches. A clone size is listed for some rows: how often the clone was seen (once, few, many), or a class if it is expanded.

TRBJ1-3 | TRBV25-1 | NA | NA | CASSEIGGGNTIYF | TGTGCCAGCAGTGAGATAGGAGGTGGAAACACCATATATTTT
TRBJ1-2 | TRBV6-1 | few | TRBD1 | CASSLGQGPRGYTF | TGTGCCAGCAGTCTCGGACAGGGGCCCCGCGGCTACACCTTC
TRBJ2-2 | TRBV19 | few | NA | CASSILGRVNTGELFF | TGTGCCAGTAGTATATTAGGCAGGGTGAACACCGGGGAGCTGTTTTTT
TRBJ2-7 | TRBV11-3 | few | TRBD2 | CASSLSFSGPSYEQYF | TGTGCCAGCAGCTTAAGTTTTAGCGGGCCCTCCTACGAGCAGTACTTC
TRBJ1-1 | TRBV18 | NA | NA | CASSPAETEAFF | TGTGCCAGCTCACCCGCGGAAACTGAAGCTTTCTTT
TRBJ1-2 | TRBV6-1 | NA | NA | CASHGAVQIEGYTF | TGTGCCAGCCATGGAGCGGTTCAGATAGAAGGCTACACCTTC
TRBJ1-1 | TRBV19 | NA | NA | CASTQRRGNTEAFF | TGTGCCAGTACCCAAAGGAGGGGGAACACTGAAGCTTTCTTT
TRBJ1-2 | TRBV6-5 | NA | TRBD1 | CASSTRDRPNYGYTF | TGTGCCAGCAGCACCAGGGACAGGCCCAACTATGGCTACACCTTC
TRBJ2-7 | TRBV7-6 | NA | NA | CASSLGPRSSYEQYF | TGTGCCAGCAGCTTAGGACCGCGGAGCTCCTACGAGCAGTACTTC
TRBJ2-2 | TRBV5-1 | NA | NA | CASSFQASGELFF | TGCGCCAGCAGCTTCCAGGCCTCCGGGGAGCTGTTTTTT
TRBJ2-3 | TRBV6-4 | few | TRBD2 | CASSETSGRADTQYF | TGTGCCAGCAGTGAGACTAGCGGGAGGGCAGATACGCAGTATTTT
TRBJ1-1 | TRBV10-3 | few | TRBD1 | CAISESPGGRTGTVPEAFF | TGTGCCATCAGTGAGTCTCCAGGGGGGAGGACAGGGACGGTGCCTGAAGCTTTCTTT
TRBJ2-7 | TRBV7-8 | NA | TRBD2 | CASSLPRTSGGGEQYF | TGTGCCAGCAGCTTACCCCGGACTAGCGGGGGTGGTGAGCAGTACTTC
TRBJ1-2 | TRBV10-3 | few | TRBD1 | CAISESDRGVAGYTF | TGTGCCATCAGTGAATCGGACAGGGGGGTGGCTGGCTACACCTTC
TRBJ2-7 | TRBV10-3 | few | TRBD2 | CATIAGAVSYEQYF | TGTGCCACCATAGCGGGGGCCGTCTCCTACGAGCAGTACTTC
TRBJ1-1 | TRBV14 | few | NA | CASSRLSARAEAFF | TGTGCCAGCAGCAGACTGTCCGCCCGCGCTGAAGCTTTCTTT
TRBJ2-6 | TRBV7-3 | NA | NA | CASSPRTARSGANVLTF | TGTGCCAGCAGCCCCCGGACAGCCCGCTCTGGGGCCAACGTCCTGACTTTC
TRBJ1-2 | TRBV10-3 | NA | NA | CAISETEQGGYTF | TGTGCCATCAGTGAGACTGAGCAGGGAGGCTACACCTTC
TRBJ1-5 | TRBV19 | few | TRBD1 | CASSKQGTSNQPQHF | TGTGCCAGTAGCAAACAGGGGACCAGCAATCAGCCCCAGCATTTT
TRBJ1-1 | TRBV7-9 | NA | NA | CASSFSGSPEAFF | TGTGCCAGCAGCTTCAGTGGTAGCCCTGAAGCTTTCTTT
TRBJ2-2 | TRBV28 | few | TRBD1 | CASPLCGGQGRTGELFF | TGTGCCAGCCCCCTTTGTGGCGGACAGGGAAGGACCGGGGAGCTGTTTTTT
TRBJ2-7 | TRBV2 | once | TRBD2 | CASKAVAGVRNEQYF | TGTGCCAGCAAGGCGGTAGCGGGAGTTAGAAACGAGCAGTACTTC
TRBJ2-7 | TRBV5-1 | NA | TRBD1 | CASSTDRGLSYEQYF | TGCGCCAGCAGCACGGACAGGGGCCTCTCCTACGAGCAGTACTTC
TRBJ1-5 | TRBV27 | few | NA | CASRQTGNQPQHF | TGTGCCAGCAGACAGACAGGCAATCAGCCCCAGCATTTT
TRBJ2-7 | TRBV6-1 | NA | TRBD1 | CASSVNRGLSYEQYF | TGTGCCAGCAGTGTCAACAGGGGGCTATCCTACGAGCAGTACTTC
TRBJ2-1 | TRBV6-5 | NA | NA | CASSYERQGSNEQFF | TGTGCCAGCAGTTACGAGAGGCAAGGTTCCAATGAGCAGTTCTTC